A selection of T cell receptor beta chains follows, all from one sample in a study of OX40 agonist ivuxolimab in advanced cancers. This table comes from immunoSEQ multiplex PCR, and its TCRdb copy is limited to in-frame clones, with some not included. Of about 38,000 clones detected, 70% to 90% appear once; the ten largest clones hold under 45%. The source material was CD4+ or CD8+ T cells sorted from blood, sampled in a trial of the OX40 agonist ivuxolimab. The origin of the receptors is an adult with an advanced solid tumor such as melanoma, head and neck, liver or kidney cancer. Both conserved end residues are part of each CDR3. D genes are given only for firm matches. Where a row states a size, it is once, few, many or the class of an expanded clone; other rows omit it.

v_call	d_call	clone_size	j_call	cdr3_aa	cdr3_nt
TRBV27	TRBD1	.	TRBJ2-1	CASSLRSARGTGDSGEQFF	TGTGCCAGCAGTTTACGATCGGCCCGGGGGACAGGGGATAGCGGTGAGCAGTTCTTC
TRBV28	.	.	TRBJ1-4	CASSSLEALDVGNEKLFF	TGTGCCAGCAGCTCTCTTGAGGCTCTTGATGTCGGGAATGAAAAACTGTTTTTT
TRBV14	.	once	TRBJ1-4	CASSQDIKGPRGEKLFF	TGTGCCAGCAGCCAAGATATCAAGGGGCCGCGGGGGGAAAAACTGTTTTTT
TRBV6-1	TRBD1	.	TRBJ1-1	CASQGAEAFF	TGTGCCAGCCAGGGGGCTGAAGCTTTCTTT
TRBV5-1	.	.	TRBJ2-3	CASSPSLRRTDTQYF	TGCGCCAGCAGCCCTAGTCTAAGACGCACAGATACGCAGTATTTT
TRBV6-1	.	.	TRBJ1-5	CASSAQGFGNQPQHF	TGTGCCAGCAGTGCACAGGGTTTCGGCAATCAGCCCCAGCATTTT
TRBV6-5	.	.	TRBJ1-5	CASSTIAGGNQPQHF	TGTGCCAGCAGTACAATAGCGGGGGGGAATCAGCCCCAGCATTTT
TRBV14	.	.	TRBJ2-2	CASGRSPGELFF	TGTGCCAGCGGTCGGTCCCCCGGGGAGCTGTTTTTT
TRBV6-5	.	.	TRBJ1-3	CASRQDGNTIYF	TGTGCCAGCCGACAGGATGGCAACACCATATATTTT
TRBV15	.	.	TRBJ2-6	CATSRQSGTGANVLTF	TGTGCCACCAGCAGACAGTCCGGGACTGGGGCCAACGTCCTGACTTTC
TRBV9	TRBD1	.	TRBJ1-2	CASSVGKGAAGYTF	TGTGCCAGCAGCGTAGGGAAGGGGGCGGCCGGCTACACCTTC
TRBV6-7	TRBD2	once	TRBJ2-4	CASSYASGSGIQYF	TGTGCCAGCAGTTATGCCAGCGGGAGTGGCATTCAGTACTTC
TRBV29-1	TRBD1	.	TRBJ2-1	CSVEGQGYNEQFF	TGCAGCGTTGAAGGACAGGGATACAATGAGCAGTTCTTC
TRBV7-3	TRBD1	once	TRBJ1-2	CASSQGDRGNYGYTF	TGTGCCAGCAGCCAGGGGGACAGGGGAAACTATGGCTACACCTTC
TRBV15	.	.	TRBJ2-7	CATSPTGSSYEQYF	TGTGCCACCAGCCCCACAGGTAGCTCCTACGAGCAGTACTTC
TRBV7-9	.	.	TRBJ2-1	CASSRAGSSYNEQFF	TGTGCCAGCAGTCGGGCGGGTAGCTCCTACAATGAGCAGTTCTTC
TRBV2	TRBD2	.	TRBJ2-7	CASRDIAGGYEQYF	TGTGCCAGCAGGGACATAGCGGGGGGGTACGAGCAGTACTTC
TRBV11-1	TRBD2	once	TRBJ2-5	CASSSGTSGEGTQYF	TGTGCCAGCAGCAGCGGGACTAGCGGGGAGGGGACCCAGTACTTC
TRBV7-9	TRBD1	once	TRBJ2-5	CASSRGQGETQYF	TGTGCCAGCAGCCGAGGACAGGGCGAGACCCAGTACTTC
TRBV2	.	.	TRBJ2-5	CATWGGRETQYF	TGTGCCACCTGGGGGGGCCGGGAGACCCAGTACTTC
TRBV10-3	.	.	TRBJ1-6	CAIRTSGGDSPLHF	TGTGCCATCAGGACGAGCGGGGGGGATTCACCCCTCCACTTT
TRBV19	.	.	TRBJ2-2	CASSIGTGELFF	TGTGCCAGTAGTATTGGGACCGGGGAGCTGTTTTTT
TRBV2	.	.	TRBJ1-2	CASSGQVNYGYTF	TGTGCCAGCAGTGGGCAGGTTAACTATGGCTACACCTTC
TRBV5-6	.	.	TRBJ2-1	CASSLPVHEQFF	TGTGCCAGCAGCTTGCCCGTGCATGAGCAGTTCTTC
TRBV9	TRBD1	.	TRBJ1-4	CATGTGDNEKLFF	TGTGCCACCGGGACAGGGGATAATGAAAAACTGTTTTTT
TRBV10-1	.	.	TRBJ1-6	CASSRFRDGDSPLHF	TGCGCCAGCAGCCGGTTCCGGGACGGGGATTCACCCCTCCACTTT
TRBV19	.	.	TRBJ2-1	CASSSLGPPNEQFF	TGTGCCAGTAGTTCTCTGGGACCGCCCAATGAGCAGTTCTTC
TRBV9	.	once	TRBJ2-7	CASSSGTNLNEQYF	TGTGCCAGCAGCTCGGGCACGAACCTGAACGAGCAGTACTTC
TRBV30	.	.	TRBJ1-4	CAWSGMGWANEKLFF	TGTGCCTGGAGTGGTATGGGGTGGGCTAATGAAAAACTGTTTTTT
TRBV18	.	.	TRBJ1-5	CASSPEADQPQHF	TGTGCCAGCTCACCCGAGGCGGATCAGCCCCAGCATTTT
TRBV7-3	.	.	TRBJ1-1	CASSQKSGNTEAFF	TGTGCCAGCAGCCAAAAGTCCGGGAACACTGAAGCTTTCTTT
TRBV5-6	.	.	TRBJ2-7	CASSLMGRVPYEQYF	TGTGCCAGCAGCTTGATGGGCAGGGTGCCCTACGAGCAGTACTTC
TRBV7-9	.	.	TRBJ1-1	CASSLETPGTEAFF	TGTGCCAGCAGCTTGGAGACGCCGGGGACTGAAGCTTTCTTT
TRBV7-2	.	.	TRBJ2-1	CASSPMVHNEQFF	TGTGCCAGCAGCCCAATGGTGCACAATGAGCAGTTCTTC
TRBV30	.	.	TRBJ1-1	CAWSIFASGNTEAFF	TGTGCCTGGAGTATCTTCGCGTCGGGGAACACTGAAGCTTTCTTT
TRBV5-1	TRBD2	.	TRBJ2-7	CASSLRLAGTYEQYF	TGCGCCAGCAGTCTAAGACTAGCGGGAACCTACGAGCAGTACTTC
TRBV6-1	TRBD1	.	TRBJ1-4	CASSLTGWFEKLFF	TGTGCCAGCAGTTTGACAGGGTGGTTTGAAAAACTGTTTTTT
TRBV7-9	.	.	TRBJ1-2	CASARGQEGYTF	TGTGCCAGCGCCCGGGGTCAGGAGGGCTACACCTTC
TRBV2	TRBD1	.	TRBJ1-2	CASRADRAGYGYTF	TGTGCCAGCAGAGCAGACAGGGCAGGCTATGGCTACACCTTC
TRBV5-4	.	.	TRBJ2-1	CASSRQLLNEQFF	TGTGCCAGCAGTAGACAACTATTGAATGAGCAGTTCTTC